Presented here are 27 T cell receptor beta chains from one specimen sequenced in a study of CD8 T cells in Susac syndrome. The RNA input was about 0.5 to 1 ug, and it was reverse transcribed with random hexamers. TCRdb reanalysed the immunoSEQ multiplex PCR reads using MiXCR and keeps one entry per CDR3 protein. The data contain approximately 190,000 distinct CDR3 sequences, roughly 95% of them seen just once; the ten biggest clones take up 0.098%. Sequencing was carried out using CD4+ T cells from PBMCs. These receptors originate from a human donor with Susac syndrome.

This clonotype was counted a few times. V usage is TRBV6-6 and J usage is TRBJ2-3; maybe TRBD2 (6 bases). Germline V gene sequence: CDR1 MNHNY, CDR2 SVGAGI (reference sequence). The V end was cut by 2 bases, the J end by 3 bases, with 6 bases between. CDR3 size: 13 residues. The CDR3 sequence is CASSYRGTDTQYF. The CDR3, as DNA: TGTGCCAGCAGTTACCGGGGGACAGATACGCAGTATTTT.

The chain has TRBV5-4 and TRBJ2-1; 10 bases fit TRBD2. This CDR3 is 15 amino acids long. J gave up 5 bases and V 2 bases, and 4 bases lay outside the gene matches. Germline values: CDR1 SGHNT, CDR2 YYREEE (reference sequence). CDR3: CASSFGTSVNNEQFF. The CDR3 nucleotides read TGTGCCAGCAGCTTCGGGACTAGCGTCAACAATGAGCAGTTCTTC. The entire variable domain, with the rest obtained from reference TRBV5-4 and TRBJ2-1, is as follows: ETGVTQSPTHLIKTRGQQVTLRCSSQSGHNTVSWYQQALGQGPQFIFQYYREEENGRGNFPPRFSGLQFPNYSSELNVNALELDDSALYLCASSFGTSVNNEQFFGPGTRLTVL.

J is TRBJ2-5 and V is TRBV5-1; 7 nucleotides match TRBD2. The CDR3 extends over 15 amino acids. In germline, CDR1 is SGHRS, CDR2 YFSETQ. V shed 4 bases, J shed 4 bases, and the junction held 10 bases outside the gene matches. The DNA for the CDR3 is TGCGCCAGCAGCATTGCGGGGGTCGTTGGAGAGACCCAGTACTTC. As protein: CASSIAGVVGETQYF.

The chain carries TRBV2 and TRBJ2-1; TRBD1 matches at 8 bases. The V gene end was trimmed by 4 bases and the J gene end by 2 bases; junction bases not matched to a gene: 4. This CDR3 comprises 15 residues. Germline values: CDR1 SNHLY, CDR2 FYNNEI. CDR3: CASSVIQGAYNEQFF. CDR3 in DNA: TGTGCCAGCAGTGTAATACAGGGGGCCTACAATGAGCAGTTCTTC.

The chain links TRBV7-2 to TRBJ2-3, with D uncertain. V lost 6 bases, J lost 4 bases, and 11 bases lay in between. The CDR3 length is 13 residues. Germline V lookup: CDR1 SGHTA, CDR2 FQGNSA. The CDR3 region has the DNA TGTGCCAGCAGGCCCACCAACCCAGATACGCAGTATTTT. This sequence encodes CASRPTNPDTQYF.

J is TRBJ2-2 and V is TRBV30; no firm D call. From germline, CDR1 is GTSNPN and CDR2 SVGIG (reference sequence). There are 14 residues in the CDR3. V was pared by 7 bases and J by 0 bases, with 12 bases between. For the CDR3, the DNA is TGTGCCTTCACCCCCTTTTCGAACACCGGGGAGCTGTTTTTT. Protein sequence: CAFTPFSNTGELFF. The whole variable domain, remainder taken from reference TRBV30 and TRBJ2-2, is SQTIHQWPATLVQPVGSPLSLECTVEGTSNPNLYWYRQAAGRGLQLLFYSVGIGQISSEVPQNLSASRPQDRQFILSSKKLLLSDSGFYLCAFTPFSNTGELFFGEGSRLTVL.

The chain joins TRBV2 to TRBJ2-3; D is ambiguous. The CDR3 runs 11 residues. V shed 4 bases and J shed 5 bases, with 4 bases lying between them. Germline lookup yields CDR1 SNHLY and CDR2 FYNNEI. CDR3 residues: CASSVLDTQYF. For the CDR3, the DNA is TGTGCCAGCAGTGTTTTAGATACGCAGTATTTT. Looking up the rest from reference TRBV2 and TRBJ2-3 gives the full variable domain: EPEVTQTPSHQVTQMGQEVILRCVPISNHLYFYWYRQILGQKVEFLVSFYNNEISEKSEIFDDQFSVERPDGSNFTLKIRSTKLEDSAMYFCASSVLDTQYFGPGTRLTVL.

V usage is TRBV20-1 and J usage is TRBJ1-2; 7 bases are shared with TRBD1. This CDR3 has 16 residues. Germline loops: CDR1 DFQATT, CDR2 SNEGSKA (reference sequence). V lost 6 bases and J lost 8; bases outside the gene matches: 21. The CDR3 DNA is TGCAGTGCCATTGTTAAGACAGGGTGGCAAGCACCAGGCTACACCTTC. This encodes CSAIVKTGWQAPGYTF.

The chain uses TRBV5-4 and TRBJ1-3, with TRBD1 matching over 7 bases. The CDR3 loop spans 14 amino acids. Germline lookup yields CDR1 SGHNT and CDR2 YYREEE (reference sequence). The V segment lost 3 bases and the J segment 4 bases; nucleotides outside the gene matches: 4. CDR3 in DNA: TGTGCCAGCAGCTACCGGGACAGAGGAAACACCATATATTTT. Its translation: CASSYRDRGNTIYF. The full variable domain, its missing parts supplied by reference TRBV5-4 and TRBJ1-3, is ETGVTQSPTHLIKTRGQQVTLRCSSQSGHNTVSWYQQALGQGPQFIFQYYREEENGRGNFPPRFSGLQFPNYSSELNVNALELDDSALYLCASSYRDRGNTIYFGEGSWLTVV.

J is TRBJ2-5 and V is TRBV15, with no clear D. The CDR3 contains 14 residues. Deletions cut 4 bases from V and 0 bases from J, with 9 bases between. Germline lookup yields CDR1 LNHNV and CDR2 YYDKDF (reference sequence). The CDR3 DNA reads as TGTGCCACCAGCATACTCCGGGACCAAGAGACCCAGTACTTC. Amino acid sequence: CATSILRDQETQYF.

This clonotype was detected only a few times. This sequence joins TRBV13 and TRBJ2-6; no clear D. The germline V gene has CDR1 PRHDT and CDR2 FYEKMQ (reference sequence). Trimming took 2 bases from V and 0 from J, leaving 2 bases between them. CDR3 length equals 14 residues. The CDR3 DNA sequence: TGTGCCAGCAGCTTACTCTCTGGGGCCAACGTCCTGACTTTC. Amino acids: CASSLLSGANVLTF.

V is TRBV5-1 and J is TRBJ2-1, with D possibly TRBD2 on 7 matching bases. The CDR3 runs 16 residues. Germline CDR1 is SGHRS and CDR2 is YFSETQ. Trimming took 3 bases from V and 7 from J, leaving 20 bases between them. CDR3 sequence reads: CASSSWSRGAENEQFF. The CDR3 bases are TGCGCCAGCAGCTCCTGGAGTCGGGGGGCGGAGAATGAGCAGTTCTTC.

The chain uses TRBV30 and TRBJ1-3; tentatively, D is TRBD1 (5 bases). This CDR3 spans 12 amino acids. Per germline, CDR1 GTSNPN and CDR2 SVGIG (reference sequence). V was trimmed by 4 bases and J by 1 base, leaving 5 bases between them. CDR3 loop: CAWTGSGNTIYF. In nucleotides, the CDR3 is TGTGCCTGGACAGGGTCTGGAAACACCATATATTTT.

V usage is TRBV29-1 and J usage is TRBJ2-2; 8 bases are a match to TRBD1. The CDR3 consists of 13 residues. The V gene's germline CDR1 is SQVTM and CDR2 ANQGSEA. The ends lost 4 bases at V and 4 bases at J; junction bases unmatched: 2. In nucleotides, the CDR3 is TGCAGCGTTGGACAGGGGACCACCGGGGAGCTGTTTTTT. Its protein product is CSVGQGTTGELFF.

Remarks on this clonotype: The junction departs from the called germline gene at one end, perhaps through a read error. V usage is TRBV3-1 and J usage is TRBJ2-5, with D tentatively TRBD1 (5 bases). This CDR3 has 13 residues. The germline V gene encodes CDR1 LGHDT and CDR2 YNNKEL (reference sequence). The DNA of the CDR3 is TGTGCCAGCAGCCAAGGGGGCGGCGAGACCCGGTACTTC. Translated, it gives CASSQGGGETRYF.

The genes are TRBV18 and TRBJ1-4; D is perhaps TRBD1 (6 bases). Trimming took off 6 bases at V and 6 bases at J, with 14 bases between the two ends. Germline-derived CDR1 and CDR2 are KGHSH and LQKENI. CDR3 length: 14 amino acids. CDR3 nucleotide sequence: TGTGCCAGCTCCCACCGGGACAACTATGAAAAACTGTTTTTT. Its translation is CASSHRDNYEKLFF.

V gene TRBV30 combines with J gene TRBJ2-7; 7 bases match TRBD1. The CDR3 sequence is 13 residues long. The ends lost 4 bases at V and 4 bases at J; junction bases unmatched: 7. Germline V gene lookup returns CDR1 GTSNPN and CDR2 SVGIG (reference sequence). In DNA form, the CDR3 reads TGTGCCTGGAATCCGGGACAGACTTACGAGCAGTACTTC. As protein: CAWNPGQTYEQYF. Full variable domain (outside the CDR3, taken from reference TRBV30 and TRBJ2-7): SQTIHQWPATLVQPVGSPLSLECTVEGTSNPNLYWYRQAAGRGLQLLFYSVGIGQISSEVPQNLSASRPQDRQFILSSKKLLLSDSGFYLCAWNPGQTYEQYFGPGTRLTVT.

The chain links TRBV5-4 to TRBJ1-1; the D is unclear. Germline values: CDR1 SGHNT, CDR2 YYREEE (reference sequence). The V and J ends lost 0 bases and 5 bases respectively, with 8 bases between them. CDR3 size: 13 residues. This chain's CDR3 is CASSLEAATEAFF. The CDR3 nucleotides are TGTGCCAGCAGCTTGGAGGCAGCTACTGAAGCTTTCTTT.

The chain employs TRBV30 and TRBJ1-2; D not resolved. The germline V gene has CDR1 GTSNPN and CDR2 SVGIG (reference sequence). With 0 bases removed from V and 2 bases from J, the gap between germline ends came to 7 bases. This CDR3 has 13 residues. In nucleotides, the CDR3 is TGTGCCTGGAGTGTTTTAACCAACTATGGCTACACCTTC. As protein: CAWSVLTNYGYTF.

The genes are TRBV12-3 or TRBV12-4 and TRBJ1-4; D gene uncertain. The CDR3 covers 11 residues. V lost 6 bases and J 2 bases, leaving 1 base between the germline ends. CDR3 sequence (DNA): TGTGCCAGCAGCACTAATGAAAAACTGTTTTTT. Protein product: CASSTNEKLFF.

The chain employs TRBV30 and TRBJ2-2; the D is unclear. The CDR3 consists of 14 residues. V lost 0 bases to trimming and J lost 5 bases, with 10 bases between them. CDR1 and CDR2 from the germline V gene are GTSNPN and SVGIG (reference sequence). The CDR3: CAWSVVGFTGELFF. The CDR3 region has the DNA TGTGCCTGGAGTGTAGTGGGGTTTACCGGGGAGCTGTTTTTT.

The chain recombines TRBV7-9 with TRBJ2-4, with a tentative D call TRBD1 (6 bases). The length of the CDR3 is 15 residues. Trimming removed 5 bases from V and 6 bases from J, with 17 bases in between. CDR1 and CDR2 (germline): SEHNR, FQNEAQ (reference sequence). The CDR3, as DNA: TGTGCCAGCAGCCCAGAAGGGGGTTCAGTAAACATTCAGTACTTC. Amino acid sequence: CASSPEGGSVNIQYF.

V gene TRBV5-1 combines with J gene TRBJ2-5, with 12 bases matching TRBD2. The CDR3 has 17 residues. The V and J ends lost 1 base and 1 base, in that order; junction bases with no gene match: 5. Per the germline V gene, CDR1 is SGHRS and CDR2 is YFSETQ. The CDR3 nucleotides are TGCGCCAGCAGCTTGCCCCCTAGCGGGGGGGCCCAAGAGACCCAGTACTTC. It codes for CASSLPPSGGAQETQYF.

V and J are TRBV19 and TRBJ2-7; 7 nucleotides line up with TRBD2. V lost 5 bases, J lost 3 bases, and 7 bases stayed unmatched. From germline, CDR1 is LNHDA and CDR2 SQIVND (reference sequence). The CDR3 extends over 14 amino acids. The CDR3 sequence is CASSERGSFYEQYF. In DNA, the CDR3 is TGTGCCAGTAGTGAGCGGGGATCCTTCTACGAGCAGTACTTC.

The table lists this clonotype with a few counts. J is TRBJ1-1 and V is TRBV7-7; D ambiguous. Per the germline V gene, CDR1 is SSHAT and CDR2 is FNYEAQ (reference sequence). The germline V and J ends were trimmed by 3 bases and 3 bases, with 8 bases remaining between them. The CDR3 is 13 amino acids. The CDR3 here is CASSLGEDTEAFF. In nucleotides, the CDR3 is TGTGCCAGCAGCTTGGGAGAAGACACTGAAGCTTTCTTT.

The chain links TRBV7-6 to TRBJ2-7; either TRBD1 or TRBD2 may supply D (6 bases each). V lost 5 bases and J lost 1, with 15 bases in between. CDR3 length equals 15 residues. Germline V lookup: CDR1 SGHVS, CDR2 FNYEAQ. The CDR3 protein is CASSARLGGSYEQYF. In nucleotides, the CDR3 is TGTGCCAGCAGCGCCAGACTAGGGGGGTCCTACGAGCAGTACTTC.

The CDR3 DNA follows: TGCAGCGGACAGGGGGCGAACGAGCAGTACTTC. Amino acids: CSGQGANEQYF. This chain links TRBV29-1 with TRBJ2-7; TRBD1 matches 10 bases. V shed 7 bases and J 5 bases; nucleotides not matched to a gene: 2. The CDR3 is 11 residues long. Germline assignment: CDR1 SQVTM and CDR2 ANQGSEA.